This T cell receptor beta chain came from a study of cytomegalovirus exposure and HLA in healthy donors. On the study more broadly: From donors who were HLA-typed, an early data release held approximately 91 million unique TCRs.

The CDR3 extends over 17 amino acids. V gave up 4 bases and J gave up 2 bases; unmatched junction bases: 10. Germline CDR1 reads SGHRS; CDR2 reads YFSETQ. Study-level points and caveats: Reportedly, a later analysis found an Asian-associated ancestry cluster had fewer N-insertions than the roughly 700-donor mean. Most subjects had HLA-A and HLA-B alleles reportedly predicted accurately by TCR beta sequences.

Both 60 Vbeta primers and 13 Jbeta primers went into the PCR. This table comes from immunoSEQ multiplex PCR, and its TCRdb copy is limited to in-frame clones, with some not included. This sample has roughly 190,000 clones, with about four fifths found just once. Only one count was recorded for this clone. Its matching antigen is unknown. The sequenced sample consisted of PBMCs. The clonotype was recovered from a woman between 50 and 59 years old in good health and CMV-seronegative. V and J are TRBV5-1 and TRBJ2-7; 12 nucleotides align to TRBD2. The CDR3 loop reads CASSPTSGGHRTYEQYF. In nucleotides, the CDR3 is TGCGCCAGCAGCCCGACTAGCGGGGGCCACCGGACCTACGAGCAGTACTTC.